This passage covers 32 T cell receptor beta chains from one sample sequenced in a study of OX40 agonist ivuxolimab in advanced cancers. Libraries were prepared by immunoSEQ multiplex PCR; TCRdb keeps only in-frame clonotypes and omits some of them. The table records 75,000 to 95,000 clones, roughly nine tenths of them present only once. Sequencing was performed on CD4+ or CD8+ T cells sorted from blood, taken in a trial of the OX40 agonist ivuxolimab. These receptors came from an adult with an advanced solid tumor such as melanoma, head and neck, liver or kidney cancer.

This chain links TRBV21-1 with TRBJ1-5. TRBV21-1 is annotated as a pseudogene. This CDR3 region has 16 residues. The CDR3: CASRRLLHWHHQPQHF. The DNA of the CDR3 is TGTGCCAGCAGGCGCTTGCTACATTGGCATCATCAGCCCCAGCATTTT.

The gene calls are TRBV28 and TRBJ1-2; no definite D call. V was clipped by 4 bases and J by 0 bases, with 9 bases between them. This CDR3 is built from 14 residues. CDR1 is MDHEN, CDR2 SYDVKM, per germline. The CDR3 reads CASSSEIANYGYTF. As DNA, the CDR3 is TGTGCCAGCAGTTCCGAGATTGCTAACTATGGCTACACCTTC.

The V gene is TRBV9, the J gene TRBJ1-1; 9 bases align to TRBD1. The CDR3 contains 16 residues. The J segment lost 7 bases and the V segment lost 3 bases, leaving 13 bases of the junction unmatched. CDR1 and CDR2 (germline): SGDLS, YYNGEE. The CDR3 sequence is CASSADGTGPRGEAFF. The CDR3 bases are TGTGCCAGCAGCGCCGACGGGACAGGGCCTCGGGGTGAAGCTTTCTTT.

In DNA form, the CDR3 reads TGTGCCAGCAGTCCAACCAAAAACATTCAGTACTTC. This translates into CASSPTKNIQYF. The J gene is TRBJ2-4, the V gene TRBV27; D not certain. V lost 5 bases, J lost 2 bases, and 4 bases lay in between. CDR1 is MNHEY, CDR2 SMNVEV, per germline (reference sequence). This CDR3 is built from 12 residues.

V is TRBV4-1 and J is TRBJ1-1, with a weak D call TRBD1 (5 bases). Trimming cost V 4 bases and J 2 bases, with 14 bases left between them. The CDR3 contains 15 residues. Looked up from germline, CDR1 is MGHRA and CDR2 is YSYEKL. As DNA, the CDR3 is TGCGCCAGCAGCCTGTGGAGAGGGGATAACACTGAAGCTTTCTTT. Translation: CASSLWRGDNTEAFF.

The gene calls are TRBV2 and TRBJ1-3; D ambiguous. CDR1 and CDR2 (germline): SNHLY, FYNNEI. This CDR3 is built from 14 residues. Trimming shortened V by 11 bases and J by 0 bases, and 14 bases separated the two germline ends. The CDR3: CACAAGSSGNTIYF. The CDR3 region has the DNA TGTGCCTGCGCAGCCGGGAGCTCTGGAAACACCATATATTTT.

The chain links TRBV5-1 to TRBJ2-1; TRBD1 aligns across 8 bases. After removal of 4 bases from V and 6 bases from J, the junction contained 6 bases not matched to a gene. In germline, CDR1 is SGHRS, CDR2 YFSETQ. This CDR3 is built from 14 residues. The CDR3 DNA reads TGCGCCAGCAGCCCCGGGACAGGACCCAATGAGCAGTTCTTC. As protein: CASSPGTGPNEQFF.

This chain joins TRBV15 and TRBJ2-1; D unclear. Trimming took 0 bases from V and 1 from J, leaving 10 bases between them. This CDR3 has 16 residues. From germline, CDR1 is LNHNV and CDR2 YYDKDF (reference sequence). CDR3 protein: CATSRDYGASYNEQFF. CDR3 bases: TGTGCCACCAGCAGAGATTACGGCGCGTCCTACAATGAGCAGTTCTTC. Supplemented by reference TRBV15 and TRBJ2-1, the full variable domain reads DAMVIQNPRYQVTQFGKPVTLSCSQTLNHNVMYWYQQKSSQAPKLLFHYYDKDFNNEADTPDNFQSRRPNTSFCFLDIRSPGLGDTAMYLCATSRDYGASYNEQFFGPGTRLTVL.

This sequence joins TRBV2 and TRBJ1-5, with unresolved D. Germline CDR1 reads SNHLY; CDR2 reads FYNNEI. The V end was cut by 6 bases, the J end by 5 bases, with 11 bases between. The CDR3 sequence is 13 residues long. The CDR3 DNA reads TGTGCCAGCAGCGGCCAGATTGATCAGCCCCAGCATTTT. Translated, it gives CASSGQIDQPQHF.

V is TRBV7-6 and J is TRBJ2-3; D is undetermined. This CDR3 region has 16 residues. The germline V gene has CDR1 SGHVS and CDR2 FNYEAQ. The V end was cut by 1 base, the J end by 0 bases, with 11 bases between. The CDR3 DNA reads TGTGCCAGCAGCTTAGGAACTCTGAGAAGCACAGATACGCAGTATTTT. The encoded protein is CASSLGTLRSTDTQYF. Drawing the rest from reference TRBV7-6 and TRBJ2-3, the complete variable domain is GAGVSQSPRYKVTKRGQDVALRCDPISGHVSLYWYRQALGQGPEFLTYFNYEAQQDKSGLPNDRFSAERPEGSISTLTIQRTEQRDSAMYRCASSLGTLRSTDTQYFGPGTRLTVL.

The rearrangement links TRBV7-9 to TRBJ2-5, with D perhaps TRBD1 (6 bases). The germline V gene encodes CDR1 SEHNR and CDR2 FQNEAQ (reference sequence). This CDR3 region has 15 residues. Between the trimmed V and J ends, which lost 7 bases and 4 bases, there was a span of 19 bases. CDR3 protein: CASTPPQGTGETQYF. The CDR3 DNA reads TGTGCCAGCACCCCCCCCCAGGGGACCGGAGAGACCCAGTACTTC.

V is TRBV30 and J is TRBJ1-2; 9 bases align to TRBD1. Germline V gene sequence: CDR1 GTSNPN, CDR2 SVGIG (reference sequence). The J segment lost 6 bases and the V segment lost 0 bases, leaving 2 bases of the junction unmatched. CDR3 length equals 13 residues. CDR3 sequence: CAWSVGTGNGYTF. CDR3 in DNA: TGTGCCTGGAGTGTAGGGACAGGGAATGGCTACACCTTC. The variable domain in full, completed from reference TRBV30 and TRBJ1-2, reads SQTIHQWPATLVQPVGSPLSLECTVEGTSNPNLYWYRQAAGRGLQLLFYSVGIGQISSEVPQNLSASRPQDRQFILSSKKLLLSDSGFYLCAWSVGTGNGYTFGSGTRLTVV.

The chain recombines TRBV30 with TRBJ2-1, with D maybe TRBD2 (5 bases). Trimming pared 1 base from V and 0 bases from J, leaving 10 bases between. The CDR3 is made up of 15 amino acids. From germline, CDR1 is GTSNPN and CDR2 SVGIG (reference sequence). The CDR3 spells CAWSGAESSYNEQFF. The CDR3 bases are TGTGCCTGGAGTGGAGCGGAGAGCTCCTACAATGAGCAGTTCTTC. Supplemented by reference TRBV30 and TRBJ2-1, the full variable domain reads SQTIHQWPATLVQPVGSPLSLECTVEGTSNPNLYWYRQAAGRGLQLLFYSVGIGQISSEVPQNLSASRPQDRQFILSSKKLLLSDSGFYLCAWSGAESSYNEQFFGPGTRLTVL.

Here the CDR3 reads CASSPGTGTEAFF. The CDR3 nucleotides read TGCGCCAGCAGTCCTGGGACTGGAACTGAAGCTTTCTTT. V is TRBV10-1 and J is TRBJ1-1, with a weak D call TRBD1 (5 bases). The V end lost 5 bases, the J end lost 5 bases, and 12 bases lay between the germline ends. Germline CDR1 WNHNN, CDR2 SYGVQD (reference sequence). This CDR3 region has 13 residues.

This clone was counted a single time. CDR3 sequence (DNA): TGTGCCAGCAGTGACCCGGGACAGAGATTATCTGGAAACACCATATATTTT. It codes for CASSDPGQRLSGNTIYF. The chain uses TRBV6-1 and TRBJ1-3; 7 nucleotides align to TRBD1. With 3 bases clipped from V and 1 base from J, the junction kept 9 bases outside the gene matches. CDR1 MNHNS and CDR2 SASEGT come from the germline V gene. CDR3 size: 17 residues.

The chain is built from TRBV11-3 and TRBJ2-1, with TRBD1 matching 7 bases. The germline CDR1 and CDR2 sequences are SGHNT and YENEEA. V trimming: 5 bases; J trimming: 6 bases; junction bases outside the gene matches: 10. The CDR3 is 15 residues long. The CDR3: CASSKLGTDFNEQFF. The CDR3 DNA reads TGTGCCAGCAGCAAGTTAGGGACAGATTTCAATGAGCAGTTCTTC. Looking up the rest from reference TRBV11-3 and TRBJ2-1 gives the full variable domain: EAGVVQSPRYKIIEKKQPVAFWCNPISGHNTLYWYLQNLGQGPELLIRYENEEAVDDSQLPKDRFSAERLKGVDSTLKIQPAELGDSAVYLCASSKLGTDFNEQFFGPGTRLTVL.

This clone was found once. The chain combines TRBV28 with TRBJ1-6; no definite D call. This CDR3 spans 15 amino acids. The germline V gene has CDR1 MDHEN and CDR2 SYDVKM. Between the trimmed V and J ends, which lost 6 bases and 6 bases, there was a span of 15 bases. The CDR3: CASSLRTILNSPLHF. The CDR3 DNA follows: TGTGCCAGCAGCCTTAGGACGATCCTTAATTCACCCCTCCACTTT.

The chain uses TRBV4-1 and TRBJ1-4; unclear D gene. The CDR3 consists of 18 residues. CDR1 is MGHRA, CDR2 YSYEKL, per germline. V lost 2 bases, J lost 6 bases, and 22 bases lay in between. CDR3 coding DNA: TGCGCCAGCAGCCAACCTCCCTCTAGAGGTGGGAATTATGAAAAACTGTTTTTT. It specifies CASSQPPSRGGNYEKLFF.

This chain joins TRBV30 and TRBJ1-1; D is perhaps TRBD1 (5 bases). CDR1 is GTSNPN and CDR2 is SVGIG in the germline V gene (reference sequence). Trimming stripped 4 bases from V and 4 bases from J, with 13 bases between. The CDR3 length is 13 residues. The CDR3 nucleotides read TGTGCCTGGATAGGGGCCGTGGGCACTGAAGCTTTCTTT. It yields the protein CAWIGAVGTEAFF.

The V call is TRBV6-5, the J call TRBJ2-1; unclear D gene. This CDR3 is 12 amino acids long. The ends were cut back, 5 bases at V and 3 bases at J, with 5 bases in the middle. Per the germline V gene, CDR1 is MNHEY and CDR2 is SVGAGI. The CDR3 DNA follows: TGTGCCAGCAGTCAGAACTACAATGAGCAGTTCTTC. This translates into CASSQNYNEQFF.

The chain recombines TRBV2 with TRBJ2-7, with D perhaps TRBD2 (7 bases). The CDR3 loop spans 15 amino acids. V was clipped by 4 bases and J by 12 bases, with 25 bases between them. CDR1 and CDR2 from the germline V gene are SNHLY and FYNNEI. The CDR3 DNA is TGTGCCAGCAGTGTTTGGGGGGGGGCTACCCCCTGGGGGTACTTC. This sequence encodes CASSVWGGATPWGYF.

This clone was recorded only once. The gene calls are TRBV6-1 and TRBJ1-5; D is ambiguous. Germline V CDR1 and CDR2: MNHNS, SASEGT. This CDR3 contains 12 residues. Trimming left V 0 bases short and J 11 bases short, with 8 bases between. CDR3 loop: CASSEARASQHF. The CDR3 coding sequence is TGTGCCAGCAGTGAAGCAAGGGCATCCCAGCATTTT.

In nucleotides, the CDR3 is TGTGCCTGGAGTGGCAGGGTCGGAGATACGCAGTATTTT. It codes for CAWSGRVGDTQYF. This chain connects TRBV30 to TRBJ2-3, with D possibly matching TRBD1 (5 bases). The CDR3 contains 13 residues. V was cut by 1 base and J by 5 bases, with 10 bases left in between. Germline CDR1 is GTSNPN and CDR2 is SVGIG (reference sequence).

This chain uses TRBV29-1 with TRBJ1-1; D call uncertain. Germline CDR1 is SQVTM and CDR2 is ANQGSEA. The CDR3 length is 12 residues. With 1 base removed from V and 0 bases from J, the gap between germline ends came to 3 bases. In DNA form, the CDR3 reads TGCAGCGTTGAAGGGGTGAACACTGAAGCTTTCTTT. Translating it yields CSVEGVNTEAFF.

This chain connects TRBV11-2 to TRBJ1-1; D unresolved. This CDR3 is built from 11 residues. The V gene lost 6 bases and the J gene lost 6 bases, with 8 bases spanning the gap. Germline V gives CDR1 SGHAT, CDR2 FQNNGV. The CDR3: CASRSAAEAFF. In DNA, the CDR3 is TGTGCCAGCAGATCGGCGGCTGAAGCTTTCTTT.

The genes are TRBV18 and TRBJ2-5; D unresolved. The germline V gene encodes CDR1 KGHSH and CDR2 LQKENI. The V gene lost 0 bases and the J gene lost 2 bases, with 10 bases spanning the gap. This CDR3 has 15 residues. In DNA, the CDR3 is TGTGCCAGCTCACCACCGTCGTTCCGGCAAGAGACCCAGTACTTC. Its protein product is CASSPPSFRQETQYF. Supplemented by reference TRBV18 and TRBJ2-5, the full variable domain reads NAGVMQNPRHLVRRRGQEARLRCSPMKGHSHVYWYRQLPEEGLKFMVYLQKENIIDESGMPKERFSAEFPKEGPSILRIQQVVRGDSAAYFCASSPPSFRQETQYFGPGTRLLVL.

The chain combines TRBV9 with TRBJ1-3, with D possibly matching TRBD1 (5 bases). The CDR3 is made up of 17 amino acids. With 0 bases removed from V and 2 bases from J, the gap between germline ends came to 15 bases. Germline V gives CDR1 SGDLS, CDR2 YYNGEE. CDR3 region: CASSVEWRQRAGNTIYF. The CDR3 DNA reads TGTGCCAGCAGCGTAGAATGGCGACAGCGAGCTGGAAACACCATATATTTT.

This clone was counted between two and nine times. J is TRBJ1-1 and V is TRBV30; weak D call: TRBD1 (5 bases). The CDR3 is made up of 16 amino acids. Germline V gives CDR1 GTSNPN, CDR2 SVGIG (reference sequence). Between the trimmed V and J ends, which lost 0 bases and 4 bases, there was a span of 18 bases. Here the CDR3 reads CAWSVSPPGLGTEAFF. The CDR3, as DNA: TGTGCCTGGAGTGTATCCCCCCCGGGACTGGGCACTGAAGCTTTCTTT.

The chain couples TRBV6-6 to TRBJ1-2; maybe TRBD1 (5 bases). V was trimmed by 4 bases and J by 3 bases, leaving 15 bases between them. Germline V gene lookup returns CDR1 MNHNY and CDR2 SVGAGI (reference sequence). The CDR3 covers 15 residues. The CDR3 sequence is CASSSYGQDYYGYTF. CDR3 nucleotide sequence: TGTGCCAGCAGTTCCTATGGACAAGACTACTATGGCTACACCTTC.

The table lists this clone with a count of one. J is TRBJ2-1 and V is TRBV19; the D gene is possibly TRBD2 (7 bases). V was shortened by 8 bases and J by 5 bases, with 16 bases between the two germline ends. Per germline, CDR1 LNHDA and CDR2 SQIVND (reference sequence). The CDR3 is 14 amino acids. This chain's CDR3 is CASDTAGANNEQFF. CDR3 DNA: TGTGCCAGTGATACCGCGGGGGCAAACAATGAGCAGTTCTTC.

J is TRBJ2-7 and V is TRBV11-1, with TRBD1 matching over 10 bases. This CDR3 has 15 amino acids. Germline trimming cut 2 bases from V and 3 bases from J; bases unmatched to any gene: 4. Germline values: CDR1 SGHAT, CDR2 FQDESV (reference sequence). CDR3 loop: CASSLRDRGYYEQYF. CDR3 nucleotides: TGTGCCAGCAGCTTAAGGGACAGGGGTTACTACGAGCAGTACTTC.

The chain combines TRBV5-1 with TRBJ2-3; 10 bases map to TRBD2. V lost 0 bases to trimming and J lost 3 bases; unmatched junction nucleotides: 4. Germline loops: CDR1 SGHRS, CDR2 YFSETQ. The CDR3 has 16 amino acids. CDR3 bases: TGCGCCAGCAGCTTGGCCAGCGGGGGGGCAACAGATACGCAGTATTTT. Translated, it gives CASSLASGGATDTQYF.